This entry is about one TCR beta chain. The data stem from a study of technical replicates of blood from several donors. Unmatched junction bases numbered 9, after V lost 5 bases and J lost 0 bases. The CDR3 loop spans 16 amino acids. Germline V CDR1 and CDR2: LNHDA, SQIVND (reference sequence). The repertoire was sequenced with immunoSEQ multiplex PCR; TCRdb's copy has only in-frame clones and lacks some. The data show 60,000 to 90,000 clones, roughly 96% seen once. This receptor was obtained from a human donor in good health. V is TRBV19 and J is TRBJ1-1; 7 positions match TRBD1. Material: T cells isolated from PBMCs. As DNA, the CDR3 is TGTGCCAGTAGTCTCCGGACAGGCGTAATGAACACTGAAGCTTTCTTT. Amino acids: CASSLRTGVMNTEAFF.